One and the same sample provided the 23 T cell receptor beta chains below, sequenced in a study of T cell responses to AZD1222 COVID-19 vaccine (dated by TCRdb to about 2021). The label giving this sample's time point can be read as: baseline before first vaccination. Library prep was done by the immunoSEQ multiplex PCR assay. The table was pulled from immuneACCESS by TCRdb, which kept in-frame rearrangements only. Such tables lose some clones; where checked, under half of the loss comes from unresolved V genes, and the rest has no known cause. This sample lists 100,000 or so clones; over 75% were detected once. The ten largest clones add up to about 15% of the sample. This specimen was peripheral blood, taken on day 0 of AZD1222 vaccination. These receptors were collected from an adult in good health.

The chain's CDR3 is CSGGEGWLNTEAFF. The CDR3 nucleotides read TGCAGCGGCGGAGAGGGATGGTTGAACACTGAAGCTTTCTTT. The rearrangement uses TRBV29-1 and TRBJ1-1; D is unresolved. This CDR3 spans 14 amino acids. CDR1 and CDR2 (germline): SQVTM, ANQGSEA. Deletions cut 7 bases from V and 0 bases from J, with 15 bases between.

This clone occurred once. The chain recombines TRBV7-6 with TRBJ2-7; D unclear. Germline loops: CDR1 SGHVS, CDR2 FNYEAQ. V was clipped by 4 bases and J by 0 bases, with 7 bases between them. This CDR3 comprises 13 residues. The DNA of the CDR3 is TGTGCCAGCAGCTCCTCGAGCTCCTACGAGCAGTACTTC. Translated: CASSSSSSYEQYF.

This sequence joins TRBV3-1 (or the pseudogene TRBV3-2) and TRBJ1-2, with D tentatively TRBD1 (6 bases). This CDR3 is built from 14 residues. The germline V gene encodes CDR1 LGHDT and CDR2 YNNKEL (reference sequence). Between the trimmed V and J ends, which lost 3 bases and 4 bases, there was a span of 12 bases. CDR3 protein: CASSHDTGSYGYTF. CDR3 bases: TGTGCCAGCAGCCATGATACAGGGTCCTATGGCTACACCTTC.

J is TRBJ2-1 and V is TRBV7-8; 12 bases are shared with TRBD2. There are 16 residues in the CDR3. Trimming cost V 6 bases and J 8 bases; bases outside gene matches: 11. Germline V gene data show CDR1 as SGHVS and CDR2 as FQNEAQ. In DNA form, the CDR3 reads TGTGCCAGCAGTTACCCGACTAGCGGGAGTGGCGATGAGCAGTTCTTC. Translating gives CASSYPTSGSGDEQFF. Combining the CDR3 with reference TRBV7-8 and TRBJ2-1 gives the whole variable domain GAGVSQSPRYKVAKRGQDVALRCDPISGHVSLFWYQQALGQGPEFLTYFQNEAQLDKSGLPSDRFFAERPEGSVSTLKIQRTQQEDSAVYLCASSYPTSGSGDEQFFGPGTRLTVL.

The chain couples TRBV7-9 to TRBJ2-7; 10 nucleotides align to TRBD1. Trimming at V came to 5 bases and at J to 5 bases, leaving 12 bases not matched to a gene. This CDR3 contains 16 residues. CDR1 is SEHNR and CDR2 is FQNEAQ in the germline V gene (reference sequence). As DNA, the CDR3 is TGTGCCAGCAGCGTTAGTTGGGGACAGGGGAGGCACGAGCAGTACTTC. Protein: CASSVSWGQGRHEQYF.

The chain recombines TRBV10-3 with TRBJ1-1, with a possible D match to TRBD1 (5 bases). Germline V gene lookup returns CDR1 ENHRY and CDR2 SYGVKD. With 10 bases removed from V and 1 base from J, the gap between germline ends came to 10 bases. CDR3 length: 12 amino acids. CDR3 amino acids: CATQRGNTEAFF. CDR3 DNA: TGTGCCACCCAAAGGGGGAACACTGAAGCTTTCTTT.

V and J are TRBV11-2 and TRBJ1-1, with a weak D call TRBD1 (6 bases). The V and J ends lost 7 bases and 4 bases respectively, with 16 bases between them. Germline values: CDR1 SGHAT, CDR2 FQNNGV. The CDR3 extends over 14 amino acids. The CDR3 region is CASNGGQGSTEAFF. The CDR3 DNA follows: TGTGCCAGCAACGGGGGGCAGGGAAGCACTGAAGCTTTCTTT.

The J gene is TRBJ1-1, the V gene TRBV18, with 8 bases matching TRBD1. CDR1 and CDR2 from the germline V gene are KGHSH and LQKENI. V was clipped by 6 bases and J by 1 base; unmatched bases: 4. The CDR3 runs to 14 residues. The CDR3 sequence is CASSRGQANTEAFF. The CDR3 nucleotides are TGTGCCAGCTCCCGGGGACAGGCGAACACTGAAGCTTTCTTT.

The chain has TRBV13 and TRBJ1-3, with TRBD1 as a possible D gene (5 bases). Trimming removed 5 bases from V and 2 bases from J, with 13 bases in between. Germline lookup yields CDR1 PRHDT and CDR2 FYEKMQ (reference sequence). The CDR3 is 15 amino acids. Here the CDR3 reads CASSPWGGAGNTIYF. The CDR3 DNA is TGTGCCAGCAGCCCCTGGGGAGGGGCTGGAAACACCATATATTTT. The full variable domain, its missing parts supplied by reference TRBV13 and TRBJ1-3, is AAGVIQSPRHLIKEKRETATLKCYPIPRHDTVYWYQQGPGQDPQFLISFYEKMQSDKGSIPDRFSAQQFSDYHSELNMSSLELGDSALYFCASSPWGGAGNTIYFGEGSWLTVV.

The chain is built from TRBV6-4 and TRBJ2-1; no definite D call. The CDR3 has 15 amino acids. CDR1 MRHNA and CDR2 SNTAGT come from the germline V gene. V was pared by 2 bases and J by 5 bases, with 13 bases between. The CDR3 loop reads CASSDRPSGHNEQFF. The CDR3 coding sequence is TGTGCCAGCAGTGACCGCCCCTCCGGGCACAATGAGCAGTTCTTC.

V is TRBV2 and J is TRBJ1-1, with D possibly matching TRBD1 (6 bases). This CDR3 has 12 residues. Trimming took off 2 bases at V and 7 bases at J, with 8 bases between the two ends. Germline loops: CDR1 SNHLY, CDR2 FYNNEI. The CDR3 DNA reads TGTGCCAGCAGTGAACAGGGGCTTGAAGCTTTCTTT. This gives the protein CASSEQGLEAFF.

The CDR3 coding sequence is TGTGCCAGCAGTGATAGCGGGAGGGTGAACACCGGGGAGCTGTTTTTT. Its protein is CASSDSGRVNTGELFF. The chain employs TRBV6-1 and TRBJ2-2; TRBD2 matches at 11 bases. With 3 bases clipped from V and 1 base from J, the junction kept 1 base outside the gene matches. Germline V gene lookup returns CDR1 MNHNS and CDR2 SASEGT. The CDR3 covers 16 residues.

This chain uses TRBV28 with TRBJ1-5; no clear D. This CDR3 has 12 amino acids. Trimming took 4 bases from V and 2 from J, leaving 3 bases between them. Germline CDR1 reads MDHEN; CDR2 reads SYDVKM. The CDR3 region has the DNA TGTGCCAGCAGTTGGGGCAATCAGCCCCAGCATTTT. This encodes CASSWGNQPQHF.

CDR3 region: CASSISLDSYEQYF. The CDR3 DNA sequence: TGTGCCAGTAGTATCTCTTTGGATTCCTACGAGCAGTACTTC. The chain carries TRBV19 and TRBJ2-7; no clear D. This CDR3 contains 14 residues. Trimming cost V 3 bases and J 1 base, with 10 bases left between them. Germline V lookup: CDR1 LNHDA, CDR2 SQIVND (reference sequence).

The chain employs TRBV7-9 and TRBJ1-6, with 7 bases aligning to TRBD1. Germline loops: CDR1 SEHNR, CDR2 FQNEAQ (reference sequence). The CDR3 covers 13 residues. V shed 6 bases and J 5 bases; nucleotides not matched to a gene: 1. The CDR3 bases are TGTGCCAGCAGTACAGGGGATAATTCACCCCTCCACTTT. Translated, it gives CASSTGDNSPLHF.

This chain links TRBV27 with TRBJ1-3; D is unclear. Between the trimmed V and J ends, which lost 2 bases and 5 bases, there was a span of 13 bases. This CDR3 is 15 amino acids long. Germline V gene sequence: CDR1 MNHEY, CDR2 SMNVEV (reference sequence). CDR3 nucleotide sequence: TGTGCCAGCAGTTTAAATGACGGAGGGAGAAACACCATATATTTT. Its protein is CASSLNDGGRNTIYF.

This rearrangement joins TRBV30 to TRBJ2-7; D gene unclear. Germline V gives CDR1 GTSNPN, CDR2 SVGIG (reference sequence). The CDR3 length is 14 residues. V dropped 2 bases and J dropped 9 bases, with 20 bases sitting between them. CDR3 in amino acids: CAWSTSGRRLRQYF. The CDR3 DNA is TGTGCCTGGAGTACCTCTGGACGCCGTCTTAGGCAGTACTTC.

This clone came up a few times. The J gene is TRBJ2-2, the V gene TRBV12-3 or TRBV12-4; D not certain. Trimming stripped 3 bases from V and 5 bases from J, with 7 bases between. The CDR3 contains 13 residues. Here the CDR3 reads CASSLTVTGELFF. CDR3 nucleotide sequence: TGTGCCAGCAGTTTGACGGTTACCGGGGAGCTGTTTTTT.

The chain has TRBV28 and TRBJ1-2; a possible D gene is TRBD1 (6 bases). The CDR3 extends over 12 amino acids. CDR1 MDHEN and CDR2 SYDVKM come from the germline V gene. V was trimmed by 8 bases and J by 2 bases, leaving 9 bases between them. DNA of the CDR3: TGTGCCAGCGTCACAGGGAACTATGGCTACACCTTC. As protein: CASVTGNYGYTF.

The chain recombines TRBV30 with TRBJ2-1, with D possibly TRBD2 on 5 matching bases. Trimming removed 0 bases at V and 1 base at J, with 10 bases between. This CDR3 has 15 amino acids. Germline V gene lookup returns CDR1 GTSNPN and CDR2 SVGIG (reference sequence). CDR3 residues: CAWSVGGPSYNEQFF. The DNA for the CDR3 is TGTGCCTGGAGTGTGGGCGGGCCGTCCTACAATGAGCAGTTCTTC.

This chain links TRBV12-5 with TRBJ2-7, with TRBD1 matching over 10 bases. CDR1 LGHNT and CDR2 FRNRAP come from the germline V gene. The J segment lost 6 bases and the V segment lost 4 bases, leaving 0 bases of the junction unmatched. The CDR3 loop spans 12 amino acids. CDR3 amino acids: CASGWDRGEQYF. In DNA, the CDR3 is TGTGCTAGTGGTTGGGACAGGGGCGAGCAGTACTTC. Looking up the rest from reference TRBV12-5 and TRBJ2-7 gives the full variable domain: DARVTQTPRHKVTEMGQEVTMRCQPILGHNTVFWYRQTMMQGLELLAYFRNRAPLDDSGMPKDRFSAEMPDATLATLKIQPSEPRDSAVYFCASGWDRGEQYFGPGTRLTVT.

The J gene is TRBJ2-3, the V gene TRBV24-1; 7 bases map to TRBD1. This CDR3 region has 18 residues. Germline V gene sequence: CDR1 KGHDR, CDR2 SFDVKD. The junction had 14 bases not matched to a gene; V was cut back by 6 bases and J by 0 bases. CDR3 bases: TGTGCCACCAGTTTTACCTTCGACAGGGACGCTAGCACAGATACGCAGTATTTT. This encodes CATSFTFDRDASTDTQYF.

V and J are TRBV7-8 and TRBJ2-7; 9 nucleotides agree with TRBD1. V trimming: 7 bases; J trimming: 2 bases; junction bases outside the gene matches: 9. Germline V gene data show CDR1 as SGHVS and CDR2 as FQNEAQ. This CDR3 spans 15 amino acids. CDR3 protein: CASTHGTGRTYEQYF. The CDR3 bases are TGTGCCAGCACCCACGGGACAGGGAGAACCTACGAGCAGTACTTC.